These 28 T cell receptor beta chains share one sample of origin, sequenced in a study of T cell responses to AZD1222 COVID-19 vaccine. Repertoires were generated with immunoSEQ multiplex PCR, while TCRdb's copy carries only in-frame clones and drops some. The sample holds roughly 200,000 clones, roughly 90% seen once. Sequenced material: peripheral blood, taken 28 days after the second AZD1222 dose. Source of these receptors: an adult who received the AZD1222 COVID-19 vaccine.

The V call is TRBV5-1, the J call TRBJ2-7; TRBD1 matches 8 bases. CDR1 SGHRS and CDR2 YFSETQ come from the germline V gene. V lost 0 bases to trimming and J lost 5 bases; unmatched junction nucleotides: 4. This CDR3 has 14 residues. CDR3 sequence reads: CASSLGQGINEQYF. The CDR3 nucleotides read TGCGCCAGCAGCTTGGGACAGGGGATTAACGAGCAGTACTTC.

This chain links TRBV19 with TRBJ2-3; possibly TRBD1 for D (6 bases). The length of the CDR3 is 18 residues. Trimming left V 4 bases short and J 0 bases short, with 20 bases between. Germline-derived CDR1 and CDR2 are LNHDA and SQIVND (reference sequence). The CDR3 region has the DNA TGTGCCAGTAGTACCACAGGGATGCAGCGGCTTAGCACAGATACGCAGTATTTT. Its protein is CASSTTGMQRLSTDTQYF.

The chain combines TRBV6-2 or TRBV6-3 with TRBJ1-1; tentatively, D is TRBD1 (6 bases). This CDR3 contains 13 residues. Trimming removed 6 bases at V and 4 bases at J, with 12 bases between. CDR1 is MNHEY and CDR2 is SVGEGT in the germline V gene. The CDR3: CASSTGFGTEAFF. CDR3 coding DNA: TGTGCCAGCAGCACAGGGTTCGGCACTGAAGCTTTCTTT.

V usage is TRBV2 and J usage is TRBJ2-7, with a tentative D call TRBD1 (5 bases). This CDR3 is built from 14 residues. Germline CDR1 SNHLY, CDR2 FYNNEI. Trimming took 7 bases from V and 6 from J, leaving 19 bases between them. The CDR3 nucleotides are TGTGCCAGCACCACCGACAGTCCAACAGGCGAGCAGTACTTC. The encoded protein is CASTTDSPTGEQYF.

J is TRBJ1-5 and V is TRBV5-1, with D uncertain. V was clipped by 0 bases and J by 2 bases, with 6 bases between them. The CDR3 runs to 14 residues. In germline, CDR1 is SGHRS, CDR2 YFSETQ. CDR3 sequence (DNA): TGCGCCAGCAGCTTGGACGGGGGCAATCAGCCCCAGCATTTT. Translated: CASSLDGGNQPQHF.

The chain uses TRBV11-3 and TRBJ2-1, with D perhaps TRBD1 (8 bases). The V gene's germline CDR1 is SGHNT and CDR2 YENEEA. V was shortened by 1 base and J by 7 bases, with 14 bases between the two germline ends. The CDR3 covers 15 residues. This CDR3 is CASSLGQGRGNEQFF. The CDR3, as DNA: TGTGCCAGCAGCTTAGGACAGGGGAGGGGGAATGAGCAGTTCTTC.

The chain couples TRBV3-1 (or the pseudogene TRBV3-2) to TRBJ1-2; D possibly corresponds to TRBD1 (5 bases). The CDR3 totals 15 residues. In germline, CDR1 is LGHDT, CDR2 YNNKEL (reference sequence). V lost 1 base and J lost 3, with 12 bases in between. The CDR3 loop is CASSQVYPGYYGYTF. For the CDR3, the DNA is TGTGCCAGCAGCCAAGTGTACCCAGGGTACTATGGCTACACCTTC.

This sequence joins TRBV6-5 and TRBJ2-6, with 8 nucleotides matching TRBD1. V lost 2 bases and J lost 0; bases outside the gene matches: 0. The CDR3 consists of 16 residues. Germline CDR1 MNHEY, CDR2 SVGAGI. The CDR3 loop reads CASSYTGGSGANVLTF. For the CDR3, the DNA is TGTGCCAGCAGTTACACAGGGGGCTCTGGGGCCAACGTCCTGACTTTC.

The chain has TRBV10-1 and TRBJ1-1; D is uncertain. The CDR3 consists of 14 residues. Germline CDR1 reads WNHNN; CDR2 reads SYGVQD (reference sequence). V dropped 3 bases and J dropped 0 bases, with 8 bases sitting between them. The CDR3 DNA sequence: TGCGCCAGCAGTGACACAGACCTGAACACTGAAGCTTTCTTT. Residues: CASSDTDLNTEAFF.

The rearrangement links TRBV6-1 to TRBJ1-1; D unresolved. Trimming removed 2 bases at V and 4 bases at J, with 11 bases between. From germline, CDR1 is MNHNS and CDR2 SASEGT. This CDR3 has 14 residues. CDR3 loop: CASSERRSSTEAFF. In DNA form, the CDR3 reads TGTGCCAGCAGTGAAAGAAGGTCCAGCACTGAAGCTTTCTTT.

CDR3 nucleotides: TGCAGCGTTGACGGGACACCCGACGGCATTCAGTACTTC. This translates into CSVDGTPDGIQYF. This rearrangement joins TRBV29-1 to TRBJ2-4, with D tentatively TRBD1 (6 bases). CDR3 length: 13 amino acids. V shed 3 bases and J shed 9 bases, with 15 bases lying between them. Germline-derived CDR1 and CDR2 are SQVTM and ANQGSEA.

This sequence joins TRBV9 and TRBJ1-3; D unclear. The V and J ends lost 6 bases and 4 bases respectively, with 11 bases between them. The germline CDR1 and CDR2 sequences are SGDLS and YYNGEE. This CDR3 is 13 amino acids long. The CDR3 loop reads CASNKGAGNTIYF. The CDR3 DNA reads TGTGCCAGCAATAAGGGAGCGGGAAACACCATATATTTT. The full variable domain, completed using reference TRBV9 and TRBJ1-3, is DSGVTQTPKHLITATGQRVTLRCSPRSGDLSVYWYQQSLDQGLQFLIQYYNGEERAKGNILERFSAQQFPDLHSELNLSSLELGDSALYFCASNKGAGNTIYFGEGSWLTVV.

For this clone: This specimen includes other DNA sequences encoding the same CDR3. The chain combines TRBV6-5 with TRBJ1-1, with D perhaps matching TRBD1 (5 bases). The CDR3 contains 13 residues. The V gene lost 6 bases and the J gene lost 1 base, with 9 bases spanning the gap. Germline-derived CDR1 and CDR2 are MNHEY and SVGAGI. The DNA of the CDR3 is TGTGCCAGCAGCCGTCAGGGGAACACTGAAGCTTTCTTT. Its protein product is CASSRQGNTEAFF.

The rearrangement uses TRBV11-2 and TRBJ1-6; possibly TRBD1 for D (5 bases). Germline loops: CDR1 SGHAT, CDR2 FQNNGV. This CDR3 is 17 amino acids long. The germline V and J ends were trimmed by 7 bases and 0 bases, with 16 bases remaining between them. The CDR3 sequence is CASKAGSGSSYNSPLHF. CDR3 DNA: TGTGCCAGCAAGGCCGGATCAGGGAGCTCCTATAATTCACCCCTCCACTTT.

V is TRBV19 and J is TRBJ2-7; 11 nucleotides align to TRBD1. There are 14 residues in the CDR3. Germline CDR1 is LNHDA and CDR2 is SQIVND (reference sequence). The junction had 8 bases not matched to a gene; V was cut back by 8 bases and J by 5 bases. The CDR3 DNA sequence: TGTGCCAGTCAAGGGACAGGGGGAATCAACGAGCAGTACTTC. This gives the protein CASQGTGGINEQYF.

A single count supports this clone. The chain uses TRBV27 and TRBJ1-2, with 7 bases that match TRBD1. V shed 7 bases and J 7 bases; nucleotides not matched to a gene: 15. Germline V gene sequence: CDR1 MNHEY, CDR2 SMNVEV (reference sequence). The CDR3 contains 15 residues. CDR3 sequence: CASTPMAKGASGYTF. The CDR3 bases are TGTGCCAGCACCCCTATGGCCAAGGGGGCAAGTGGCTACACCTTC.

The chain joins TRBV6-5 to TRBJ2-1; D may be TRBD1 (5 bases). CDR3 length equals 13 residues. Trimming left V 5 bases short and J 9 bases short, with 14 bases between. Germline CDR1 reads MNHEY; CDR2 reads SVGAGI. CDR3 region: CASSKNRNGEQFF. The CDR3 DNA sequence: TGTGCCAGCAGTAAGAACAGGAACGGTGAGCAGTTCTTC.

This chain joins TRBV6-5 and TRBJ1-6; 7 bases agree with TRBD1. This CDR3 is 15 amino acids long. Germline V gene data show CDR1 as MNHEY and CDR2 as SVGAGI. The trim removed 5 bases at V and 7 bases at J, leaving 8 bases unmatched. CDR3 residues: CASSPRGPMNSPLHF. CDR3 DNA sequence: TGTGCCAGCAGTCCTAGGGGGCCAATGAATTCACCCCTCCACTTT.

This sequence joins TRBV18 and TRBJ2-1; TRBD1 agrees at 7 bases. V shed 3 bases and J 15 bases; nucleotides not matched to a gene: 5. Germline V gene lookup returns CDR1 KGHSH and CDR2 LQKENI. The length of the CDR3 is 11 residues. In DNA form, the CDR3 reads TGTGCCAGCTCACCCGACAGGGTCGGGTTCTTC. Amino acid sequence: CASSPDRVGFF.

The rearrangement links TRBV4-2 to TRBJ2-1, with a weak D call TRBD1 (6 bases). Germline CDR1 and CDR2: LGHNA and YNFKEQ. Trimming removed 3 bases from V and 1 base from J, with 13 bases in between. This CDR3 is 16 amino acids long. The CDR3 sequence is CASSQRDTGSYNEQFF. The CDR3, as DNA: TGTGCCAGCAGCCAGAGGGACACTGGTTCCTACAATGAGCAGTTCTTC.

The V call is TRBV27, the J call TRBJ1-2; D is undetermined. The V end lost 8 bases, the J end lost 4 bases, and 17 bases lay between the germline ends. Looked up from germline, CDR1 is MNHEY and CDR2 is SMNVEV (reference sequence). The CDR3 loop spans 14 amino acids. The CDR3 region is CASRPLGGRYGYTF. CDR3 DNA: TGTGCCAGCCGACCCCTGGGAGGTCGCTATGGCTACACCTTC.

The J gene is TRBJ2-5, the V gene TRBV6-2 or TRBV6-3, with no clear D. Germline V lookup: CDR1 MNHEY, CDR2 SVGEGT. CDR3 length equals 13 residues. V was pared by 6 bases and J by 7 bases, with 15 bases between. The CDR3 coding sequence is TGTGCCAGCAGCCTCAGGACCAAGGTGACCCAGTACTTC. Amino acids: CASSLRTKVTQYF.

The chain couples TRBV11-2 to TRBJ1-1, with D tentatively TRBD1 (5 bases). Trimming cost V 1 base and J 5 bases, with 11 bases left between them. The CDR3 extends over 14 amino acids. Germline CDR1 reads SGHAT; CDR2 reads FQNNGV. The CDR3 DNA reads TGTGCCAGCAGCTTAGGGGGCATTTGGACTGAAGCTTTCTTT. This encodes CASSLGGIWTEAFF.

The V call is TRBV19, the J call TRBJ2-3, with 8 bases that match TRBD2. V was pared by 6 bases and J by 0 bases, with 2 bases of the junction left unmatched. Germline values: CDR1 LNHDA, CDR2 SQIVND (reference sequence). This CDR3 comprises 14 residues. CDR3 bases: TGTGCCAGTAGGGCTAGCGGGAGCACAGATACGCAGTATTTT. Amino acid sequence: CASRASGSTDTQYF.

This chain connects TRBV23-1 to TRBJ1-1; TRBD1 agrees at 10 bases. TRBV23-1 is sorted into the ORF group, with uncertain function. The J segment lost 1 base and the V segment lost 2 bases, leaving 4 bases of the junction unmatched. This CDR3 has 16 residues. The chain's CDR3 is CASSQRRDRGNTEAFF. CDR3 nucleotide sequence: TGCGCCAGCAGTCAACGCCGGGACAGGGGGAACACTGAAGCTTTCTTT.

The chain recombines TRBV7-2 with TRBJ2-4, with 8 bases fitting TRBD2. Germline CDR1 reads SGHTA; CDR2 reads FQGNSA. The junction had 11 bases not matched to a gene; V was cut back by 10 bases and J by 9 bases. The CDR3 contains 13 residues. The CDR3 is CATTGGASGIQYF. CDR3 nucleotides: TGTGCCACTACGGGGGGGGCTTCCGGCATTCAGTACTTC.

This clone appeared once. The chain combines TRBV30 with TRBJ2-5; 11 nucleotides match TRBD2. The CDR3 extends over 16 amino acids. The V gene end was trimmed by 3 bases and the J gene end by 2 bases; junction bases not matched to a gene: 8. From germline, CDR1 is GTSNPN and CDR2 SVGIG (reference sequence). The DNA of the CDR3 is TGTGCCTGGAGGCTGGGGCGACTAGCGGGACAAGAGACCCAGTACTTC. It encodes CAWRLGRLAGQETQYF.

This chain joins TRBV18 and TRBJ2-7; D not resolved. Germline V lookup: CDR1 KGHSH, CDR2 LQKENI. The CDR3 covers 16 residues. Trimming left V 0 bases short and J 4 bases short, with 16 bases between. The CDR3 DNA is TGTGCCAGCTCACCACCGCCAGTCGTCCCTCTTTACGAGCAGTACTTC. Its protein is CASSPPPVVPLYEQYF. Looking up the rest from reference TRBV18 and TRBJ2-7 gives the full variable domain: NAGVMQNPRHLVRRRGQEARLRCSPMKGHSHVYWYRQLPEEGLKFMVYLQKENIIDESGMPKERFSAEFPKEGPSILRIQQVVRGDSAAYFCASSPPPVVPLYEQYFGPGTRLTVT.